This passage covers 2 T cell receptor beta chains from one sample sequenced in a study of spatial heterogeneity in lung cancer. As to time point: sample taken at primary tumor resection. TCRdb redid the calling of the 5' RACE reads with MiXCR, one entry per CDR3 protein. The data contain thousands of distinct CDR3 sequences, 2.5% to 4% of them singletons. This specimen consisted of lung tissue, obtained at surgery. The source of these receptors is a human donor with early-stage non-small cell lung cancer.

This clonotype was counted many times. This beta chain was picked up by a library intended for alpha chains and is off target, so its count carries little meaning. This chain uses TRBV5-1 with TRBJ1-1; 9 positions agree with TRBD1. The CDR3 has 13 residues. The V and J ends lost 7 bases and 4 bases, in that order; junction bases with no gene match: 5. Germline-derived CDR1 and CDR2 are SGHRS and YFSETQ. CDR3 loop: CASEGQGGTEAFF. The CDR3 DNA sequence: TGCGCCAGCGAGGGACAGGGTGGCACTGAAGCTTTCTTT.

Sample share makes this clonotype large (0.1 to 1%). Since it is a stray read in a library aimed at alpha chains, this beta chain has a size that is not meaningful. The rearrangement joins TRBV20-1 to TRBJ2-7; D not resolved. CDR1 is DFQATT, CDR2 SNEGSKA, per germline (reference sequence). V was shortened by 3 bases and J by 0 bases, with 9 bases between the two germline ends. The CDR3 sequence is 13 residues long. The CDR3 loop is CSASLSSSYEQYF. The DNA for the CDR3 is TGCAGTGCTAGTCTTTCCAGCTCCTACGAGCAGTACTTC.